This T cell receptor (beta chain) was identified in a study of T cells after yellow fever vaccination. The study's findings and limits: Bulk-population clonotypes that are abundant could appear as contaminants in FACS-sorted repertoires. Researchers report a weaker secondary response that nonetheless peaked faster, day 5 versus 15. Researchers noted that a small share of clonotypes showed up in both CD4 and CD8 compartments.

Notes on this clonotype: Its antigen is unknown.

V dropped 1 base and J dropped 11 bases, with 12 bases sitting between them. Germline values: CDR1 SGHTA, CDR2 FQGNSA. The CDR3 length is 13 residues. TCR cDNA was made by 5'RACE template switching, adding a universal primer site and UMIs. Using its own MiXCR run on the 5' RACE reads, TCRdb lists one record per CDR3 protein. The sample lists around 140,000 distinct CDR3 sequences, under 7% occurring once. Sample: CD4+ T cells sorted from PBMCs, taken 10 days after the yellow fever booster vaccination. The sequence was obtained from a man aged 25-40 years who received the YFV17D yellow fever vaccine. The V gene is TRBV7-2, the J gene TRBJ2-1; D not certain. The CDR3 is CASSLEPQEKQFF. In nucleotides, the CDR3 is TGTGCCAGCAGCTTAGAGCCCCAAGAGAAGCAGTTCTTC.